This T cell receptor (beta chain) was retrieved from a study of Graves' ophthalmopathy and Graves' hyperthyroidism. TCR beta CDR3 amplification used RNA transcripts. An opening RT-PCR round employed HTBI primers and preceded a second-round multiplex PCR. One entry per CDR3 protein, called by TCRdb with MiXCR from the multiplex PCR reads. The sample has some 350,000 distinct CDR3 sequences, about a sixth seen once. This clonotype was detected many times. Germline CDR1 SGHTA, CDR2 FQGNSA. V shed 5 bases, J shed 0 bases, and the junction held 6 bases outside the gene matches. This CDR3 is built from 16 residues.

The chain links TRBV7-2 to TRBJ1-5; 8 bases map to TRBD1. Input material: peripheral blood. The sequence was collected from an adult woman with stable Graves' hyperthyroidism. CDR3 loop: CASSLLGQGSNQPQHF. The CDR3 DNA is TGTGCCAGCAGCCTACTCGGACAGGGTAGCAATCAGCCCCAGCATTTT. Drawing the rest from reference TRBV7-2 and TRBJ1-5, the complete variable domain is GAGVSQSPSNKVTEKGKDVELRCDPISGHTALYWYRQSLGQGLEFLIYFQGNSAPDKSGLPSDRFSAERTGGSVSTLTIQRTQQEDSAVYLCASSLLGQGSNQPQHFGDGTRLSIL.